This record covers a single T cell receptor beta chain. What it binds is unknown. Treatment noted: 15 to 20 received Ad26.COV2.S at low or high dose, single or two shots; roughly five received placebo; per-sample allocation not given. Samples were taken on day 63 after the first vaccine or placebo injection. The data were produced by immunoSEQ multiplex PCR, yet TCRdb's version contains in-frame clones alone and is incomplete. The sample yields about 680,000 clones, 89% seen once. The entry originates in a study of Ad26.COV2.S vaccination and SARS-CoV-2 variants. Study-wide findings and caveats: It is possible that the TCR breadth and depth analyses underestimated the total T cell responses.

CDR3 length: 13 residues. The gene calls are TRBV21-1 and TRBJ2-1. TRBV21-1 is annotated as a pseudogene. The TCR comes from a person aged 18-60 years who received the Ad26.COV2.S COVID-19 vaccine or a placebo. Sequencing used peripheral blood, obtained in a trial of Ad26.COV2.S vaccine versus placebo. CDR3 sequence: CASSKCGVNEQFF. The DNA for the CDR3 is TGTGCCAGCAGCAAATGTGGGGTTAATGAGCAGTTCTTC.